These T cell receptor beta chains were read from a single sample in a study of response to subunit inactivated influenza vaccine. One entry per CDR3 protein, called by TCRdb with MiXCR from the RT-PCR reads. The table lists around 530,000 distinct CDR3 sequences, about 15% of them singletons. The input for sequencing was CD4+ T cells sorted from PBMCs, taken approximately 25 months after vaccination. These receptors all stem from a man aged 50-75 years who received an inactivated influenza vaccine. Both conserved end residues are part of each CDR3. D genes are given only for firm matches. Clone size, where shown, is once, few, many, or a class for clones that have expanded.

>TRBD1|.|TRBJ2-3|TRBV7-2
CASSLGSRQGPHF
TGTGCCAGCAGCTTAGGGTCGCGACAGGGCCCTCATTTT
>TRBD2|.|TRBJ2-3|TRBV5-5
CASRSGLDSDTQYF
TGTGCCAGCAGATCTGGACTAGACTCAGATACGCAGTATTTT
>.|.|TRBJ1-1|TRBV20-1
CSAGPGPGSTEAFF
TGCAGTGCTGGACCGGGCCCCGGGAGCACTGAAGCTTTCTTT
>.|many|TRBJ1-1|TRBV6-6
CASSQRVVTEAFF
TGTGCCAGCAGTCAGCGGGTCGTCACTGAAGCTTTCTTT
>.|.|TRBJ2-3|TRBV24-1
CATSVAADTQYF
TGTGCCACCAGTGTTGCGGCGGATACGCAGTATTTT
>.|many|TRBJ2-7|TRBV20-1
CSARDAGGYEQYF
TGCAGTGCTAGAGATGCAGGAGGCTACGAGCAGTACTTC
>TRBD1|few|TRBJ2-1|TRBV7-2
CASSPDRAYNEQFF
TGTGCCAGCAGTCCGGACAGGGCCTACAATGAGCAGTTCTTC
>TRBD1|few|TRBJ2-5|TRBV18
CASSQGQTRETQYF
TGTGCCAGCTCGCAGGGACAGACAAGAGAGACCCAGTACTTC
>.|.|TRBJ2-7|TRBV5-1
CASSLWGRESEQYF
TGCGCCAGCAGCTTGTGGGGCAGGGAGTCCGAGCAGTACTTC
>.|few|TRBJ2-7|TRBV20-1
CSAGGLDEQYF
TGCAGTGCCGGCGGCCTAGACGAGCAGTACTTC
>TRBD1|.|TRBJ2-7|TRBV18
CASSQGQGLAEQYF
TGTGCCAGCTCACAGGGACAGGGTCTCGCCGAGCAGTACTTC
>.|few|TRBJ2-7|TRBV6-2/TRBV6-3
CASSYTSSYEQYF
TGTGCCAGCAGTTACACTTCCTCCTACGAGCAGTACTTC
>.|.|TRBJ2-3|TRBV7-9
CASSPLAFSDTQYF
TGTGCCAGCAGCCCTTTAGCTTTTTCAGATACGCAGTATTTT
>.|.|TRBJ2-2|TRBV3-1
CASSEVDGELFF
TGTGCCAGCAGCGAAGTCGATGGGGAGCTGTTTTTT
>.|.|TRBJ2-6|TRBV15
CATSRGPPGANVLTF
TGTGCCACCAGCAGAGGGCCACCTGGGGCCAACGTCCTGACTTTC
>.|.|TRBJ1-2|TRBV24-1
CATGETGGYGYTF
TGTGCCACCGGGGAAACTGGGGGGTATGGCTACACCTTC
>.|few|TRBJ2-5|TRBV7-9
CASSLMGNLQETQYF
TGTGCCAGCAGCTTAATGGGGAACTTACAAGAGACCCAGTACTTC
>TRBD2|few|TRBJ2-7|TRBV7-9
CASTASGSGEQYF
TGTGCCAGCACCGCTAGCGGGAGTGGGGAGCAGTACTTC
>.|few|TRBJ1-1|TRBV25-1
CASSRGAGDTEAFF
TGTGCCAGCAGTAGGGGGGCCGGGGACACTGAAGCTTTCTTT
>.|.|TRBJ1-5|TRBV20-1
CSARDMGGNNQPQHF
TGCAGTGCTAGAGATATGGGAGGGAACAATCAGCCCCAGCATTTT
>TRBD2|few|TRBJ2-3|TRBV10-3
CAISKTSGRTDTQYF
TGTGCCATCAGCAAGACTAGCGGTCGCACAGATACGCAGTATTTT
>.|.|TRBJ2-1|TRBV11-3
CASSLGRENEQFF
TGTGCCAGCAGCCTCGGACGGGAAAATGAGCAGTTCTTC